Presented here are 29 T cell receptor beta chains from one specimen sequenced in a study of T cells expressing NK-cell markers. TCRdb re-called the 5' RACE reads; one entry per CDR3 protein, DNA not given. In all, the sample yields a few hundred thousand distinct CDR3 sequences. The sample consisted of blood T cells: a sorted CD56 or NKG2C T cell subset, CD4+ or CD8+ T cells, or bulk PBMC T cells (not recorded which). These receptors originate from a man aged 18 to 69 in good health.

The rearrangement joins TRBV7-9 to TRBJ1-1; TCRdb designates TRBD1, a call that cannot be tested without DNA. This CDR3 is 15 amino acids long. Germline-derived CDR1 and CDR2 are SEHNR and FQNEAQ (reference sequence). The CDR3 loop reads CASSPAGQGKTEAFF.

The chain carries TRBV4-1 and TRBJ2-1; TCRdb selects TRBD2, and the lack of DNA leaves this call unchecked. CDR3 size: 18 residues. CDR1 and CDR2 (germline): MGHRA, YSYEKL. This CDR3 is CASSQGAGGAFSYNEQFF.

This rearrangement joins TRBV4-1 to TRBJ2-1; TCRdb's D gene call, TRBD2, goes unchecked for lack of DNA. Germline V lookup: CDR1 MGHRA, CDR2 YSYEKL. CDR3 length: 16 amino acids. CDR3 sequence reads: CASSQYERVAGGPPFF.

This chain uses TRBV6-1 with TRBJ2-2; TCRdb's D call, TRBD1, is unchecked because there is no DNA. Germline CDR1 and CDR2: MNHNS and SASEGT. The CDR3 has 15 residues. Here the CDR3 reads CASRPDKLLTGELFF.

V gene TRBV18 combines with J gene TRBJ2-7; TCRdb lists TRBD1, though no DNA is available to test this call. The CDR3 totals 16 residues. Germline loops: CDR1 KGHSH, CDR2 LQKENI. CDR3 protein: CASSPPGNRGYYEQYF.

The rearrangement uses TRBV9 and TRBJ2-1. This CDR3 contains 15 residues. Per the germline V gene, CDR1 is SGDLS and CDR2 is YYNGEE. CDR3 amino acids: CASSSKVGTYNEQFF.

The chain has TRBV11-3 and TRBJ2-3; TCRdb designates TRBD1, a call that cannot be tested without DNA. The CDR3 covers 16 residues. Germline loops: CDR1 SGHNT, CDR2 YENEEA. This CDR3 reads CASSYKGTSSTDTQYF.

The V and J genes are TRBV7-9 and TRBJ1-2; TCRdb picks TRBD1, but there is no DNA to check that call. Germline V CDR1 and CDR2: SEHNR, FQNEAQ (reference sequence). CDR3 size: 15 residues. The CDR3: CASRNTGATDYGYTF. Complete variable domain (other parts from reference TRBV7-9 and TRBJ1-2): DTGVSQNPRHKITKRGQNVTFRCDPISEHNRLYWYRQTLGQGPEFLTYFQNEAQLEKSRLLSDRFSAERPKGSFSTLEIQRTEQGDSAMYLCASRNTGATDYGYTFGSGTRLTVV.

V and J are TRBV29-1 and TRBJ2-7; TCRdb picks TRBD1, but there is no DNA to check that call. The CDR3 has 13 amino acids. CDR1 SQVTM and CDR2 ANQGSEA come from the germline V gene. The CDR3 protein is CSVGKGAGYEQYF.

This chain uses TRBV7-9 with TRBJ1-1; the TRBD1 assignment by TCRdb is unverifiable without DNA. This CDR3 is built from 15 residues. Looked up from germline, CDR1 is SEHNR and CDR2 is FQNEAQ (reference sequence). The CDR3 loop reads CASSLQEKGATEAFF. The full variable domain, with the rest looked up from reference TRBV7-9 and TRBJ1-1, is DTGVSQNPRHKITKRGQNVTFRCDPISEHNRLYWYRQTLGQGPEFLTYFQNEAQLEKSRLLSDRFSAERPKGSFSTLEIQRTEQGDSAMYLCASSLQEKGATEAFFGQGTRLTVV.

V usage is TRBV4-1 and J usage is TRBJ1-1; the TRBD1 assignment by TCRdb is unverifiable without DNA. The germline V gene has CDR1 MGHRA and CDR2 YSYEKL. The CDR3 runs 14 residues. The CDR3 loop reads CASSPDSLFNGAFF.

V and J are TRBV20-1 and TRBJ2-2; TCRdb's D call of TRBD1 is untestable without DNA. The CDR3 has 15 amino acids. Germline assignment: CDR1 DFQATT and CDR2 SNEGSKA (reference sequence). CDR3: CSARETSRDTGELFF.

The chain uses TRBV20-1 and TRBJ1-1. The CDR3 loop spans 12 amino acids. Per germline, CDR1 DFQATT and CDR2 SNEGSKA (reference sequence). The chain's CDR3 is CSAPYLNTEAFF.

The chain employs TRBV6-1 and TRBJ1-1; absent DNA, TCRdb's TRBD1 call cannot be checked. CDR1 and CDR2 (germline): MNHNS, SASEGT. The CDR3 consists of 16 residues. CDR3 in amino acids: CASTTQQGLMNTEAFF.

CDR3: CASSYSRTMNTGELFF. The chain has TRBV6-5 and TRBJ2-2. The CDR3 has 16 residues. Germline CDR1 is MNHEY and CDR2 is SVGAGI.

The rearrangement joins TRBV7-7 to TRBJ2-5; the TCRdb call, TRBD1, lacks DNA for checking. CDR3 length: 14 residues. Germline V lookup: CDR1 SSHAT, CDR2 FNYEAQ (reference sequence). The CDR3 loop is CASSFTGERETQYF.

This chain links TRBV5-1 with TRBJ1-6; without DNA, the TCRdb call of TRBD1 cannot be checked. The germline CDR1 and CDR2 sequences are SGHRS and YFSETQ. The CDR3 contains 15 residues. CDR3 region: CASSLTGGPNSPLHF.

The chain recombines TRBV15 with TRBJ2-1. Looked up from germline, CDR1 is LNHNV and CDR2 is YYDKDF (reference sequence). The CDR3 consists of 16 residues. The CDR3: CATSRDSAGGQNEQFF.

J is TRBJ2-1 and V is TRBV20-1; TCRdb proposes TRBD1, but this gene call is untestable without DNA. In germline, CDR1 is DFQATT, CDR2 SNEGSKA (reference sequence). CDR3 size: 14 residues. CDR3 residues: CSAVRDTNSNEQFF.

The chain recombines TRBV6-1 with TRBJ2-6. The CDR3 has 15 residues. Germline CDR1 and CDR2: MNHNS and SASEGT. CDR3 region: CASRGLRSGANVLTF.

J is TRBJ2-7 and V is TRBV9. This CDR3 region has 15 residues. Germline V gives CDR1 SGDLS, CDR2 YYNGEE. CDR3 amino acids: CASSVEAGGGFEQYF.

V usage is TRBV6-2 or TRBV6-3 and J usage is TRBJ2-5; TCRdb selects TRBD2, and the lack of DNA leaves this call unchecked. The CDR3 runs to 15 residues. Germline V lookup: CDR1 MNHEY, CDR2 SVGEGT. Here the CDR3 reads CASRLGLALQETQYF.

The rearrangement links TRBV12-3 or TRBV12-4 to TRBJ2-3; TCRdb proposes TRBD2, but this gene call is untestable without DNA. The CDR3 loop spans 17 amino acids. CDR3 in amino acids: CASGWTSGGVVTDTQYF.

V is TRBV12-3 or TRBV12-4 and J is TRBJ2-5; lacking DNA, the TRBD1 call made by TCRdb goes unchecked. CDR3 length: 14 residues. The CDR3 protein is CASSYRYGGETQYF.

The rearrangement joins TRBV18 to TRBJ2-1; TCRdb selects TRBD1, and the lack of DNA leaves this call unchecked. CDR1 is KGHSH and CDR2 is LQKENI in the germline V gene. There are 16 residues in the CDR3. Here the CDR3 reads CASSAGGEPPKNEQFF.

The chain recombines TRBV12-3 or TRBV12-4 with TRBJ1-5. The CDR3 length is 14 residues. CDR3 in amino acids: CATSRGLGNQPQHF.

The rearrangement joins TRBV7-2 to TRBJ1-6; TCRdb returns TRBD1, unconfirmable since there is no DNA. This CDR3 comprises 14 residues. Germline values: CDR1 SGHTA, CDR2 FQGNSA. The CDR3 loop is CASTFWTNNSPLHF.

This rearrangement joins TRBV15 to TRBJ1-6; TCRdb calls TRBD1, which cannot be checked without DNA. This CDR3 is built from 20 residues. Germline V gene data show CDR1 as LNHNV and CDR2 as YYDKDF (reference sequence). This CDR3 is CATSRDSYPPFGTDNSPLHF.

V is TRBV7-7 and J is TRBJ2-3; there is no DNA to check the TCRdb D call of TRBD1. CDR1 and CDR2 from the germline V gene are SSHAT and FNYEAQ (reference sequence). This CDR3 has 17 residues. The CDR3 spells CASSSLLEPGGTDTQYF.